This TCR beta chain derives from a study of cytomegalovirus exposure and HLA in healthy donors. Primers for the PCR totalled 60 Vbeta and 13 Jbeta. Profiling relied on immunoSEQ multiplex PCR, and the TCRdb table lists in-frame clones only, not all of them. The data show about 280,000 clones, about 90% seen once. Study findings and constraints: Analysis was carried out at a later point, and it linked a missense DCLRE1C variant to TCR beta V- and J-gene trimming. Within a later analysis, the majority of CMV-associated TCR beta chains appeared HLA-restricted. A later look showed TCR association rates differing by HLA locus, highest for DRB1 and lowest for HLA-C. It has been reported that TCR beta sequences accurately predicted the HLA-A and HLA-B alleles of most subjects.

In germline, CDR1 is SGHDT, CDR2 YYEEEE. After removal of 4 bases from V and 0 bases from J, the junction contained 3 bases not matched to a gene. The CDR3 has 14 residues. About this clone: Antigen specificity is unknown.

Source material: PBMCs. The chain carries TRBV5-6 and TRBJ1-2; TRBD1 matches 7 bases. The TCR originated in a woman aged 18-29 years in good health and CMV-seronegative. The CDR3, as DNA: TGTGCCAGCAGCCACGGGACAGCTAACTATGGCTACACCTTC. Residues: CASSHGTANYGYTF.